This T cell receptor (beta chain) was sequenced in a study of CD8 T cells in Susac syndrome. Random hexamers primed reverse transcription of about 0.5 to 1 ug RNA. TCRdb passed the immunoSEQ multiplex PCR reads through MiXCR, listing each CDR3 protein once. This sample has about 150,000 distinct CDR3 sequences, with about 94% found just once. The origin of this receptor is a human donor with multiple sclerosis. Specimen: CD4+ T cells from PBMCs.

In nucleotides, the CDR3 is TGCGCCAGCAGCCCGCTAGCGGGGGGGCCCGTTAAGCAGTTCTTC. Translation: CASSPLAGGPVKQFF. The chain joins TRBV5-1 to TRBJ2-1; 12 nucleotides align to TRBD2. Germline CDR1 reads SGHRS; CDR2 reads YFSETQ. The junction had 10 bases not matched to a gene; V was cut back by 4 bases and J by 11 bases. CDR3 length: 15 residues. Looking up the rest from reference TRBV5-1 and TRBJ2-1 gives the full variable domain: KAGVTQTPRYLIKTRGQQVTLSCSPISGHRSVSWYQQTPGQGLQFLFEYFSETQRNKGNFPGRFSGRQFSNSRSEMNVSTLELGDSALYLCASSPLAGGPVKQFFGPGTRLTVL.